This passage covers 25 T cell receptor beta chains from one sample sequenced in a study of cytomegalovirus exposure and HLA in healthy donors. It was with 60 Vbeta and 13 Jbeta primers that the PCR ran. Repertoires were generated with immunoSEQ multiplex PCR, while TCRdb's copy carries only in-frame clones and drops some. The sample table includes 200,000 to 250,000 clones. Input material: PBMCs. Every receptor here comes from a girl aged 2-10 years in good health and CMV-seropositive.

The rearrangement joins TRBV23-1 to TRBJ2-3; 10 nucleotides align to TRBD2. TRBV23-1 is labeled an ORF, and its function is uncertain. After removal of 0 bases from V and 2 bases from J, the junction contained 5 bases not matched to a gene. The CDR3 has 17 residues. CDR3 in amino acids: CASSQSELAGHTDTQYF. The CDR3 DNA is TGCGCCAGCAGTCAATCGGAACTAGCGGGGCACACAGATACGCAGTATTTT.

The J gene is TRBJ1-5, the V gene TRBV5-1, with D uncertain. Between the trimmed V and J ends, which lost 6 bases and 0 bases, there was a span of 25 bases. Germline V lookup: CDR1 SGHRS, CDR2 YFSETQ. CDR3 length: 19 amino acids. Written as DNA, the CDR3 is TGCGCCAGCAAAGGAGTGCTTTGTCGAAATATCCGTAGCAATCAGCCCCAGCATTTT. It codes for CASKGVLCRNIRSNQPQHF. Filled out from reference TRBV5-1 and TRBJ1-5, the complete variable domain reads KAGVTQTPRYLIKTRGQQVTLSCSPISGHRSVSWYQQTPGQGLQFLFEYFSETQRNKGNFPGRFSGRQFSNSRSEMNVSTLELGDSALYLCASKGVLCRNIRSNQPQHFGDGTRLSIL.

The chain carries TRBV9 and TRBJ2-3, with D tentatively TRBD1 (5 bases). V shed 2 bases and J shed 4 bases, with 5 bases lying between them. Germline V gene lookup returns CDR1 SGDLS and CDR2 YYNGEE. CDR3 size: 12 residues. CDR3 sequence: CASSVRADTQYF. The CDR3 bases are TGTGCCAGCAGCGTCAGGGCAGATACGCAGTATTTT.

The genes are TRBV7-2 and TRBJ2-3; TRBD2 matches at 7 bases. The germline gives CDR1 SGHTA, CDR2 FQGNSA. V lost 0 bases and J lost 0; bases outside the gene matches: 6. The CDR3 loop spans 17 amino acids. This chain's CDR3 is CASSLASGAGSTDTQYF. The CDR3 nucleotides read TGTGCCAGCAGCTTAGCCAGTGGAGCGGGAAGCACAGATACGCAGTATTTT.

This chain uses TRBV7-2 with TRBJ2-3; possibly TRBD1 for D (6 bases). This CDR3 spans 14 amino acids. V was pared by 4 bases and J by 3 bases, with 11 bases between. In germline, CDR1 is SGHTA, CDR2 FQGNSA. The CDR3 protein is CASSYGTLTDTQYF. DNA of the CDR3: TGTGCCAGCAGCTACGGGACATTAACAGATACGCAGTATTTT.

The chain carries TRBV6-4 and TRBJ2-7; the match to TRBD2 covers 10 bases. CDR3 length equals 15 residues. With V trimmed by 8 bases and J by 5 bases, 12 bases remained unmatched. Germline-derived CDR1 and CDR2 are MRHNA and SNTAGT. The CDR3 protein is CASSFGGLAGDEQYF. CDR3 sequence (DNA): TGTGCCAGCTCGTTCGGGGGGCTAGCGGGAGACGAGCAGTACTTC.

The CDR3 spells CASSPLAGATYEQYF. CDR3 DNA sequence: TGCGCCAGCAGCCCACTAGCGGGAGCAACGTACGAGCAGTACTTC. The chain uses TRBV4-1 and TRBJ2-7; 11 bases fit TRBD2. This CDR3 is 15 amino acids long. CDR1 is MGHRA and CDR2 is YSYEKL in the germline V gene. Trimming took 4 bases from V and 4 from J; bases not matched to a gene: 6.

V gene TRBV6-5 combines with J gene TRBJ2-1, with TRBD2 matching over 7 bases. CDR3 size: 15 residues. With 4 bases clipped from V and 5 bases from J, the junction kept 8 bases outside the gene matches. Germline V CDR1 and CDR2: MNHEY, SVGAGI. The CDR3 loop reads CASSSGTTFDNEQFF. The CDR3 DNA sequence: TGTGCCAGCAGTTCCGGGACTACTTTCGACAATGAGCAGTTCTTC.

V gene TRBV4-2 combines with J gene TRBJ1-5, with 11 positions matching TRBD1. The CDR3 covers 14 residues. CDR1 is LGHNA, CDR2 YNFKEQ, per germline. V shed 5 bases and J 6 bases; nucleotides not matched to a gene: 3. The CDR3 region is CASSWTGGSQPQHF. Written as DNA, the CDR3 is TGTGCCAGCAGCTGGACAGGGGGCAGTCAGCCCCAGCATTTT.

This sequence joins TRBV10-2 and TRBJ1-1, with D possibly matching TRBD1 (5 bases). Germline V gene data show CDR1 as WSHSY and CDR2 as SAAADI. There are 11 residues in the CDR3. The V end was cut by 8 bases, the J end by 6 bases, with 10 bases between. CDR3 DNA: TGCGCCAGCGGGATAGGGGCTGAAGCTTTCTTT. Amino acid sequence: CASGIGAEAFF.

V is TRBV19 and J is TRBJ2-7; perhaps TRBD2 as D (5 bases). Germline values: CDR1 LNHDA, CDR2 SQIVND (reference sequence). V was shortened by 4 bases and J by 7 bases, with 14 bases between the two germline ends. The length of the CDR3 is 13 residues. The CDR3 region has the DNA TGTGCCAGTAGTACGTTAAGTCCGGGGGAGCAGTACTTC. Translating it yields CASSTLSPGEQYF.

The gene calls are TRBV23-1 and TRBJ2-3; 9 bases are a match to TRBD1. TRBV23-1 is an ORF for which the function is uncertain. The CDR3 length is 18 residues. V was clipped by 2 bases and J by 3 bases; unmatched bases: 12. The CDR3 is CASSQPSHGQGITDTQYF. The CDR3 DNA reads as TGCGCCAGCAGTCAACCTTCACACGGACAGGGGATAACAGATACGCAGTATTTT.

This chain joins TRBV5-5 and TRBJ2-3; possibly TRBD2 for D (6 bases). The CDR3 sequence is 15 residues long. The ends were cut back, 3 bases at V and 4 bases at J, with 15 bases in the middle. Germline values: CDR1 SGHKS, CDR2 YYEKEE (reference sequence). CDR3 DNA sequence: TGTGCCAGCAGCTCACCCCACAGCGGGCCAGATACGCAGTATTTT. This translates into CASSSPHSGPDTQYF.

The genes are TRBV2 and TRBJ2-5; the match to TRBD1 covers 8 bases. Judging by the DNA end, TRBJ2-7 fits better; the J call may be wrong. The CDR3 extends over 11 amino acids. The germline V gene has CDR1 SNHLY and CDR2 FYNNEI. This chain's CDR3 is CASGQGYEQYF. CDR3 DNA sequence: TGTGCCAGCGGACAGGGCTACGAGCAGTACTTC.

The chain employs TRBV21-1 and TRBJ1-1; the D call in the table, TRBD1, was not verified against the DNA. TRBV21-1 is shown as a pseudogene. The CDR3 has 14 amino acids. In DNA form, the CDR3 reads TGTGCCAGCAGCAAGGACACTCACGACCCTGAAGCTTTCTTT. Its translation is CASSKDTHDPEAFF.

This chain joins TRBV29-1 and TRBJ1-2; perhaps TRBD1 as D (5 bases). Germline CDR1 reads SQVTM; CDR2 reads ANQGSEA. This CDR3 is built from 11 residues. V was shortened by 5 bases and J by 7 bases, with 11 bases between the two germline ends. CDR3 sequence: CSVIRVAGYTF. CDR3 in DNA: TGCAGCGTTATCAGGGTGGCTGGCTACACCTTC.

The V and J genes are TRBV7-9 and TRBJ2-7, with 8 bases identical to TRBD1. The junction had 4 bases not matched to a gene; V was cut back by 3 bases and J by 6 bases. This CDR3 contains 13 residues. Per germline, CDR1 SEHNR and CDR2 FQNEAQ (reference sequence). CDR3 sequence: CASSLGTGTEQYF. CDR3 nucleotides: TGTGCCAGCAGCTTGGGGACAGGTACCGAGCAGTACTTC.

V usage is TRBV9 and J usage is TRBJ2-1; D perhaps matches TRBD2 (5 bases). The germline V and J ends were trimmed by 3 bases and 0 bases, with 13 bases remaining between them. Germline lookup yields CDR1 SGDLS and CDR2 YYNGEE. The length of the CDR3 is 16 residues. CDR3 in DNA: TGTGCCAGCAGCGGCCCTGGCGGGCACTCCTACAATGAGCAGTTCTTC. This sequence encodes CASSGPGGHSYNEQFF.

The rearrangement uses TRBV15 and TRBJ2-7; TRBD2 aligns across 7 bases. Germline V lookup: CDR1 LNHNV, CDR2 YYDKDF (reference sequence). J lost 6 bases, V lost 5 bases, and 10 bases had no gene match. This CDR3 region has 14 residues. The CDR3 bases are TGTGCCACCAGCGGGGAGGGTCTACCGGGCGAGCAGTACTTC. It translates to CATSGEGLPGEQYF.

J is TRBJ2-7 and V is TRBV2; D perhaps matches TRBD1 (5 bases). Germline-derived CDR1 and CDR2 are SNHLY and FYNNEI. With 8 bases removed from V and 4 bases from J, the gap between germline ends came to 18 bases. CDR3 length equals 14 residues. In DNA form, the CDR3 reads TGTGCCAGCCTCCGTCCGGACACCCCATACGAGCAGTACTTC. Translation gives CASLRPDTPYEQYF.

The DNA of the CDR3 is TGTGCCAGCACCGAAAGGGGGACAGGGGTAAAGGAGACCCAGTACTTC. Translated: CASTERGTGVKETQYF. The chain combines TRBV28 with TRBJ2-5, with 10 positions matching TRBD1. CDR3 size: 16 residues. Looked up from germline, CDR1 is MDHEN and CDR2 is SYDVKM. With V trimmed by 7 bases and J by 5 bases, 13 bases remained unmatched.

The rearrangement links TRBV28 to TRBJ1-5, with 9 bases fitting TRBD1. Germline loops: CDR1 MDHEN, CDR2 SYDVKM. This CDR3 spans 15 amino acids. With 5 bases clipped from V and 6 bases from J, the junction kept 8 bases outside the gene matches. The CDR3 DNA is TGTGCCAGCAGTCTGAACAGGGGGCAGGGTCAGCCCCAGCATTTT. It encodes CASSLNRGQGQPQHF.

This chain uses TRBV5-1 with TRBJ2-2; maybe TRBD1 (6 bases). The V gene lost 0 bases and the J gene lost 4 bases, with 10 bases spanning the gap. Looked up from germline, CDR1 is SGHRS and CDR2 is YFSETQ. CDR3 size: 15 residues. The CDR3, as DNA: TGCGCCAGCAGCTTGGAGCAGGGGTCCACCGGGGAGCTGTTTTTT. Amino acid sequence: CASSLEQGSTGELFF.

The gene calls are TRBV29-1 and TRBJ2-1; D might be TRBD1 (6 bases). Looked up from germline, CDR1 is SQVTM and CDR2 is ANQGSEA. V was clipped by 3 bases and J by 0 bases, with 9 bases between them. The CDR3 sequence is 14 residues long. Here the CDR3 reads CSVETGRSYNEQFF. The DNA for the CDR3 is TGCAGCGTTGAGACAGGACGCTCCTACAATGAGCAGTTCTTC.

CDR3 region: CASIWTGNTEAFF. In DNA form, the CDR3 reads TGTGCCAGCATTTGGACAGGGAACACTGAAGCTTTCTTT. The V and J genes are TRBV28 and TRBJ1-1, with TRBD1 matching over 7 bases. The V gene end was trimmed by 7 bases and the J gene end by 1 base; junction bases not matched to a gene: 3. Germline V gene lookup returns CDR1 MDHEN and CDR2 SYDVKM. This CDR3 spans 13 amino acids.